This T cell receptor (beta chain) was captured by sequencing in a study of blood T cell repertoires in COVID-19. The repertoire was sequenced with immunoSEQ multiplex PCR; TCRdb's copy has only in-frame clones and lacks some. Of about 160,000 clones detected, around nine tenths appear once; the ten largest clones hold about a tenth. The TCR comes from a woman in her seventies with COVID-19, enrolled during active disease. What was sequenced was peripheral blood.

CDR3 loop: CAWSNGVDYGYTF. CDR3 nucleotides: TGTGCCTGGAGTAACGGGGTCGACTATGGCTACACCTTC. This chain joins TRBV30 and TRBJ1-2; D call uncertain. This CDR3 has 13 amino acids. V lost 2 bases and J lost 3, with 10 bases in between. Germline CDR1 and CDR2: GTSNPN and SVGIG (reference sequence).